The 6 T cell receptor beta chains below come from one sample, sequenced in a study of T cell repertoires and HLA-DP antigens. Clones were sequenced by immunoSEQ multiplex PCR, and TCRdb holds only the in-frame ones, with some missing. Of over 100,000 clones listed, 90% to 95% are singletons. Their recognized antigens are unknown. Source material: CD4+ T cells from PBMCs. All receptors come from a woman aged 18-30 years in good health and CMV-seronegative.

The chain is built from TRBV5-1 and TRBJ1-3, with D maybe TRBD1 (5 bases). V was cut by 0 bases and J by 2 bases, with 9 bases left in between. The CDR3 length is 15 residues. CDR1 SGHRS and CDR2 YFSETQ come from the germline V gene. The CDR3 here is CASSLAVGAGNTIYF. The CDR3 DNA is TGCGCCAGCAGCTTGGCCGTGGGGGCTGGAAACACCATATATTTT.

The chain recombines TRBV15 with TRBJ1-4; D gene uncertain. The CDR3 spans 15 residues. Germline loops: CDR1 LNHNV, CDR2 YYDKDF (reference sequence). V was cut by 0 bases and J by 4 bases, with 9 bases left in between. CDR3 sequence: CATSRDQLVNEKLFF. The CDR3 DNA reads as TGTGCCACCAGCAGAGATCAGCTAGTTAATGAAAAACTGTTTTTT.

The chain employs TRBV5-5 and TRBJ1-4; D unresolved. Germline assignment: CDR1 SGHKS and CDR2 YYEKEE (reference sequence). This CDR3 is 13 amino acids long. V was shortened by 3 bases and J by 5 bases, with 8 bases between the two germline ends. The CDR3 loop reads CASSSWSNEKLFF. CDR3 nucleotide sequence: TGTGCCAGCAGCTCCTGGAGCAATGAAAAACTGTTTTTT.

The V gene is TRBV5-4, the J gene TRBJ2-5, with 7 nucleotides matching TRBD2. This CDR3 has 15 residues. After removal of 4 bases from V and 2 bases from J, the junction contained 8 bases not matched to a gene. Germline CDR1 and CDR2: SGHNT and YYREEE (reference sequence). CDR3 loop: CASSRAPGGQETQYF. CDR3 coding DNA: TGTGCCAGCAGCCGAGCCCCGGGGGGACAAGAGACCCAGTACTTC.

As DNA, the CDR3 is TGTGCCAGCAGCAAGGGGGGCCACATTCAGTACTTC. Protein product: CASSKGGHIQYF. This chain connects TRBV11-3 to TRBJ2-4, with D perhaps being TRBD1 or TRBD2 (6 bases each). Germline loops: CDR1 SGHNT, CDR2 YENEEA. The germline V and J ends were trimmed by 5 bases and 8 bases, with 10 bases remaining between them. CDR3 size: 12 residues.

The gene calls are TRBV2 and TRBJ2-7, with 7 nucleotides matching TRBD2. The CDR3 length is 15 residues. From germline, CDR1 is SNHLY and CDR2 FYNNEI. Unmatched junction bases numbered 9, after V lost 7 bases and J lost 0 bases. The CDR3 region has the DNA TGTGCCAGCAAGCGGGATGGCATATACTCCTACGAGCAGTACTTC. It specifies CASKRDGIYSYEQYF. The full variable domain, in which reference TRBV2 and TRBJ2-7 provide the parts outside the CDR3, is EPEVTQTPSHQVTQMGQEVILRCVPISNHLYFYWYRQILGQKVEFLVSFYNNEISEKSEIFDDQFSVERPDGSNFTLKIRSTKLEDSAMYFCASKRDGIYSYEQYFGPGTRLTVT.